Presented here are 30 T cell receptor beta chains from one specimen sequenced in a study of T cell changes during pregnancy in multiple sclerosis. Repertoires were generated with immunoSEQ multiplex PCR, while TCRdb's copy carries only in-frame clones and drops some. Of approximately 41,000 clones listed, 90% were seen once; the top ten hold approximately 0.5%. The sample in question was CD4+ T cells from peripheral blood mononuclear cells, obtained in the second trimester of pregnancy. Receptor source: a female donor with multiple sclerosis, enrolled in a pregnancy study.

The V call is TRBV25-1, the J call TRBJ2-4; D is perhaps TRBD2 (5 bases). CDR1 and CDR2 (germline): MGHDK, SYGVNS. V was cut by 4 bases and J by 3 bases, with 13 bases left in between. There are 15 residues in the CDR3. The chain's CDR3 is CASSADGVDKNIQYF. CDR3 nucleotides: TGTGCCAGCAGTGCTGACGGGGTGGACAAAAACATTCAGTACTTC.

The genes are TRBV18 and TRBJ2-5; D possibly corresponds to TRBD1 (6 bases). The CDR3 loop spans 14 amino acids. Between the trimmed V and J ends, which lost 0 bases and 4 bases, there was a span of 9 bases. Germline V gene data show CDR1 as KGHSH and CDR2 as LQKENI. The CDR3 protein is CASSPPSTGETQYF. In DNA, the CDR3 is TGTGCCAGCTCACCACCGTCGACAGGAGAGACCCAGTACTTC.

J is TRBJ2-7 and V is TRBV28; D might be TRBD2 (6 bases). CDR1 and CDR2 from the germline V gene are MDHEN and SYDVKM. The V end lost 3 bases, the J end lost 0 bases, and 12 bases lay between the germline ends. The CDR3 has 15 residues. The CDR3, as DNA: TGTGCCAGCAGTTTCTACCGGGGGACCTCCTACGAGCAGTACTTC. Translation gives CASSFYRGTSYEQYF.

The rearrangement uses TRBV27 and TRBJ2-7; 13 bases line up with TRBD2. Germline CDR1 and CDR2: MNHEY and SMNVEV (reference sequence). V gave up 5 bases and J gave up 4 bases; unmatched junction bases: 8. The CDR3 has 16 amino acids. CDR3: CASSTRGLAGEYEQYF. CDR3 coding DNA: TGTGCCAGCAGTACCAGAGGACTAGCGGGAGAATACGAGCAGTACTTC.

This sequence joins TRBV27 and TRBJ2-7; 13 bases are a match to TRBD2. Germline V gene sequence: CDR1 MNHEY, CDR2 SMNVEV (reference sequence). J gave up 2 bases and V 8 bases, and 9 bases lay outside the gene matches. The CDR3 loop spans 16 amino acids. CDR3 sequence: CASSRTSGSVTYEQYF. CDR3 sequence (DNA): TGTGCCAGCTCGAGGACTAGCGGGAGTGTAACCTACGAGCAGTACTTC.

This chain joins TRBV2 and TRBJ1-1; D unresolved. Trimming removed 5 bases from V and 6 bases from J, with 16 bases in between. The CDR3 has 14 residues. The germline CDR1 and CDR2 sequences are SNHLY and FYNNEI. CDR3 sequence reads: CASSPDLISAEAFF. The CDR3 DNA follows: TGTGCCAGCAGTCCTGACCTTATAAGCGCTGAAGCTTTCTTT.

The chain is built from TRBV7-6 and TRBJ1-5; D is undetermined. V lost 1 base and J 1 base, leaving 8 bases between the germline ends. CDR1 and CDR2 (germline): SGHVS, FNYEAQ. The CDR3 sequence is 15 residues long. The CDR3 loop is CASSLGPGSNQPQHF. DNA of the CDR3: TGTGCCAGCAGCTTAGGTCCGGGGAGCAATCAGCCCCAGCATTTT.

The genes are TRBV5-5 and TRBJ2-3; 7 nucleotides line up with TRBD1. With 3 bases clipped from V and 4 bases from J, the junction kept 5 bases outside the gene matches. CDR1 SGHKS and CDR2 YYEKEE come from the germline V gene (reference sequence). The CDR3 spans 14 residues. The CDR3 protein is CASSSRQGPDTQYF. CDR3 DNA sequence: TGTGCCAGCAGCTCACGACAGGGCCCAGATACGCAGTATTTT.

The V call is TRBV7-2, the J call TRBJ2-7, with 10 bases identical to TRBD2. CDR3 size: 15 residues. The V and J ends lost 2 bases and 3 bases, in that order; junction bases with no gene match: 4. CDR1 SGHTA and CDR2 FQGNSA come from the germline V gene. The CDR3: CASSLRASGSYEQYF. For the CDR3, the DNA is TGTGCCAGCAGCTTACGGGCTAGCGGGAGCTACGAGCAGTACTTC. The variable domain in full, completed from reference TRBV7-2 and TRBJ2-7, reads GAGVSQSPSNKVTEKGKDVELRCDPISGHTALYWYRQSLGQGLEFLIYFQGNSAPDKSGLPSDRFSAERTGGSVSTLTIQRTQQEDSAVYLCASSLRASGSYEQYFGPGTRLTVT.

The chain carries TRBV7-9 and TRBJ1-1, with D unclear. The V end was cut by 1 base, the J end by 4 bases, with 19 bases between. The germline V gene encodes CDR1 SEHNR and CDR2 FQNEAQ (reference sequence). The CDR3 has 17 amino acids. The CDR3 loop is CASSLVIVPWRVTEAFF. Here the CDR3 DNA reads TGTGCCAGCAGCTTAGTCATCGTCCCTTGGCGGGTCACTGAAGCTTTCTTT.

This sequence joins TRBV9 and TRBJ2-4; 7 bases are shared with TRBD1. Germline CDR1 reads SGDLS; CDR2 reads YYNGEE. V lost 3 bases to trimming and J lost 8 bases; unmatched junction nucleotides: 11. The CDR3 has 15 amino acids. This CDR3 is CASSERQGSIDIQYF. The CDR3 coding sequence is TGTGCCAGCAGCGAGAGACAGGGAAGCATCGACATTCAGTACTTC.

V and J are TRBV9 and TRBJ1-5; D is unresolved. The V end lost 6 bases, the J end lost 3 bases, and 16 bases lay between the germline ends. CDR1 is SGDLS and CDR2 is YYNGEE in the germline V gene. This CDR3 comprises 15 residues. Here the CDR3 DNA reads TGTGCCAGCAATCCAAGTGGGCAGTTCAATCAGCCCCAGCATTTT. Residues: CASNPSGQFNQPQHF. Combining the CDR3 with reference TRBV9 and TRBJ1-5 gives the whole variable domain DSGVTQTPKHLITATGQRVTLRCSPRSGDLSVYWYQQSLDQGLQFLIQYYNGEERAKGNILERFSAQQFPDLHSELNLSSLELGDSALYFCASNPSGQFNQPQHFGDGTRLSIL.

V is TRBV6-4 and J is TRBJ2-1, with D tentatively TRBD1 (6 bases). Germline V lookup: CDR1 MRHNA, CDR2 SNTAGT. The CDR3 covers 16 residues. Trimming cost V 6 bases and J 2 bases, with 17 bases left between them. In nucleotides, the CDR3 is TGTGCCAGCAGCCCCGTCCAGGGGACGACCTACAATGAGCAGTTCTTC. Translation: CASSPVQGTTYNEQFF.

This clone was observed a single time. J is TRBJ2-1 and V is TRBV27, with 14 bases aligning to TRBD2. CDR1 is MNHEY, CDR2 SMNVEV, per germline (reference sequence). The CDR3 totals 19 residues. V was clipped by 0 bases and J by 9 bases; unmatched bases: 13. Written as DNA, the CDR3 is TGTGCCAGCAGTTTATCCCAACGGGGACTAGCGGGGGAAGTTAGTGAGCAGTTCTTC. Translation gives CASSLSQRGLAGEVSEQFF.

The chain couples TRBV7-2 to TRBJ2-3; 10 nucleotides line up with TRBD2. This CDR3 is 18 amino acids long. V shed 5 bases and J 0 bases; nucleotides not matched to a gene: 11. Germline V gives CDR1 SGHTA, CDR2 FQGNSA. DNA of the CDR3: TGTGCCAGCAGCCTACATAAGGGACTAGCGTATAGCACAGATACGCAGTATTTT. Translation: CASSLHKGLAYSTDTQYF.

The CDR3 loop reads CASREDSYEQYF. CDR3 coding DNA: TGTGCCAGCAGGGAGGACAGCTACGAGCAGTACTTC. This chain links TRBV2 with TRBJ2-7, with a tentative D call TRBD1 (6 bases). Per germline, CDR1 SNHLY and CDR2 FYNNEI. Trimming stripped 6 bases from V and 3 bases from J, with 9 bases between. There are 12 residues in the CDR3. The whole variable domain, remainder taken from reference TRBV2 and TRBJ2-7, is EPEVTQTPSHQVTQMGQEVILRCVPISNHLYFYWYRQILGQKVEFLVSFYNNEISEKSEIFDDQFSVERPDGSNFTLKIRSTKLEDSAMYFCASREDSYEQYFGPGTRLTVT.

The chain combines TRBV7-9 with TRBJ1-4; D gene ambiguous. The germline V gene has CDR1 SEHNR and CDR2 FQNEAQ (reference sequence). The CDR3 totals 12 residues. With 10 bases removed from V and 5 bases from J, the gap between germline ends came to 11 bases. CDR3 residues: CAIRGRNEKLFF. The CDR3 DNA sequence: TGTGCCATACGTGGGCGAAATGAAAAACTGTTTTTT.

The chain has TRBV6-6 and TRBJ2-1; possibly TRBD2 for D (6 bases). The CDR3 sequence is 14 residues long. CDR1 is MNHNY and CDR2 is SVGAGI in the germline V gene (reference sequence). Trimming shortened V by 6 bases and J by 4 bases, and 13 bases separated the two germline ends. CDR3 DNA: TGTGCCAGCAGCGAAAGGGACTTTTACAATGAGCAGTTCTTC. It is translated as CASSERDFYNEQFF.

Comment on this clone: Other DNA sequences of this sample code for an identical CDR3. V is TRBV7-3 and J is TRBJ2-3; possibly TRBD2 for D (5 bases). V was clipped by 1 base and J by 1 base, with 9 bases between them. This CDR3 region has 15 residues. Germline V lookup: CDR1 SGHTA, CDR2 FQGTGA. The CDR3 DNA follows: TGTGCCAGCAGCTTAAACGGGGTGGGCACAGATACGCAGTATTTT. This codes for CASSLNGVGTDTQYF.

The chain couples TRBV27 to TRBJ1-1; 8 positions agree with TRBD1. Germline V gives CDR1 MNHEY, CDR2 SMNVEV (reference sequence). This CDR3 has 15 amino acids. The ends lost 7 bases at V and 1 base at J; junction bases unmatched: 8. CDR3 region: CASKSAGTGNTEAFF. CDR3 sequence (DNA): TGTGCCAGCAAGTCCGCCGGGACAGGGAACACTGAAGCTTTCTTT.

CDR3 coding DNA: TGTGCCAGCAAACTACAGGGGGCAATCCAAGAGACCCAGTACTTC. Its translation: CASKLQGAIQETQYF. The rearrangement links TRBV27 to TRBJ2-5, with 9 bases fitting TRBD1. The CDR3 runs to 15 residues. The V segment lost 7 bases and the J segment 1 base; nucleotides outside the gene matches: 7. Per germline, CDR1 MNHEY and CDR2 SMNVEV (reference sequence).

CDR3 sequence reads: CASRPGTEKNIQYF. The CDR3 coding sequence is TGTGCCAGCAGGCCCGGGACAGAGAAAAACATTCAGTACTTC. This chain connects TRBV6-1 to TRBJ2-4; TRBD1 matches at 7 bases. There are 14 residues in the CDR3. The germline gives CDR1 MNHNS, CDR2 SASEGT. The V segment lost 6 bases and the J segment 4 bases; nucleotides outside the gene matches: 6.

The V gene is TRBV10-3, the J gene TRBJ2-1; D is perhaps TRBD2 (7 bases). CDR1 and CDR2 (germline): ENHRY, SYGVKD. The CDR3 length is 15 residues. The V end was cut by 0 bases, the J end by 7 bases, with 13 bases between. The chain's CDR3 is CAISESQGGGNEQFF. CDR3 nucleotide sequence: TGTGCCATCAGTGAGTCGCAGGGAGGGGGAAATGAGCAGTTCTTC.

This chain connects TRBV7-9 to TRBJ2-7; 11 bases are shared with TRBD1. CDR1 and CDR2 (germline): SEHNR, FQNEAQ (reference sequence). V shed 3 bases, J shed 6 bases, and the junction held 4 bases outside the gene matches. This CDR3 has 14 residues. The CDR3 here is CASSLGTGGGEQYF. CDR3 coding DNA: TGTGCCAGCAGCTTGGGGACAGGGGGAGGCGAGCAGTACTTC.

CDR3 nucleotides: TGTGCCAGCAGGTTGCGGGGGCTCGGAGAAGCTTTCTTT. Protein: CASRLRGLGEAFF. The chain employs TRBV7-2 and TRBJ1-1, with D perhaps TRBD1 (6 bases). V was trimmed by 6 bases and J by 8 bases, leaving 16 bases between them. The length of the CDR3 is 13 residues. CDR1 is SGHTA, CDR2 FQGNSA, per germline. Based on the CDR3 plus reference TRBV7-2 and TRBJ1-1, the full variable domain is GAGVSQSPSNKVTEKGKDVELRCDPISGHTALYWYRQSLGQGLEFLIYFQGNSAPDKSGLPSDRFSAERTGGSVSTLTIQRTQQEDSAVYLCASRLRGLGEAFFGQGTRLTVV.

This rearrangement joins TRBV15 to TRBJ2-3, with 9 bases that match TRBD1. V gave up 2 bases and J gave up 6 bases; unmatched junction bases: 6. This CDR3 has 15 residues. Looked up from germline, CDR1 is LNHNV and CDR2 is YYDKDF (reference sequence). The CDR3, as DNA: TGTGCCACCAGCAGAAAGACAGGGGGTAGGGATACGCAGTATTTT. Protein product: CATSRKTGGRDTQYF.

The CDR3 region has the DNA TGTGCCAGCAGCTCGCAATCAAGCGGGAGCCGAAACATTCAGTACTTC. Residues: CASSSQSSGSRNIQYF. The chain has TRBV7-2 and TRBJ2-4; 8 bases map to TRBD2. CDR3 length equals 16 residues. Germline V gives CDR1 SGHTA, CDR2 FQGNSA. The J segment lost 6 bases and the V segment lost 4 bases, leaving 11 bases of the junction unmatched.

The chain couples TRBV6-6 to TRBJ2-7; D possibly corresponds to TRBD2 (6 bases). The germline gives CDR1 MNHNY, CDR2 SVGAGI (reference sequence). This CDR3 has 15 residues. V dropped 2 bases and J dropped 3 bases, with 14 bases sitting between them. In DNA form, the CDR3 reads TGTGCCAGCAGTTACGAGTCCCGGGGGAGCTACGAGCAGTACTTC. It translates to CASSYESRGSYEQYF.

The gene calls are TRBV18 and TRBJ1-4; TRBD1 matches 8 bases. CDR3 length: 16 amino acids. CDR1 and CDR2 (germline): KGHSH, LQKENI. V shed 3 bases and J 3 bases; nucleotides not matched to a gene: 6. The chain's CDR3 is CASSPYRTGPNEKLFF. For the CDR3, the DNA is TGTGCCAGCTCACCTTACCGGACAGGGCCTAATGAAAAACTGTTTTTT.

This chain uses TRBV30 with TRBJ1-2; tentatively, D is TRBD1 (5 bases). CDR1 is GTSNPN and CDR2 is SVGIG in the germline V gene (reference sequence). The CDR3 covers 14 residues. Between the trimmed V and J ends, which lost 2 bases and 3 bases, there was a span of 13 bases. CDR3 protein: CAWSSGGGYYGYTF. In nucleotides, the CDR3 is TGTGCCTGGAGTTCCGGGGGGGGATACTATGGCTACACCTTC.